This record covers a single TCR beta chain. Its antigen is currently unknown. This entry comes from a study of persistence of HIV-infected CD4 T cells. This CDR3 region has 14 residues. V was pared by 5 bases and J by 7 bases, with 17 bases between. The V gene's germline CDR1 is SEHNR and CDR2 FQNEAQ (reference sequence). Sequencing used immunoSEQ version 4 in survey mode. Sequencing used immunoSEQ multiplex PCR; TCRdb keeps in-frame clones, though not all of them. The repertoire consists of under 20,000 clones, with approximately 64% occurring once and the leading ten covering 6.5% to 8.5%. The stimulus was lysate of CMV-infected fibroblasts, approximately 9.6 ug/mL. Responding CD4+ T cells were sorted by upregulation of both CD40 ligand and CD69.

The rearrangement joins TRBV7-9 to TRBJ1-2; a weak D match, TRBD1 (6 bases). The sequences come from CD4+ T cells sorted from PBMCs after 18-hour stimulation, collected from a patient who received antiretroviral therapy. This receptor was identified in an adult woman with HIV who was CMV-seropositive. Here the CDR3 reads CASSPGGLTFGYTF. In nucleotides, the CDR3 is TGTGCCAGCAGCCCGGGGGGCCTCACCTTTGGCTACACCTTC. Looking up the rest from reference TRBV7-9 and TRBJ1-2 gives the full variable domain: DTGVSQNPRHKITKRGQNVTFRCDPISEHNRLYWYRQTLGQGPEFLTYFQNEAQLEKSRLLSDRFSAERPKGSFSTLEIQRTEQGDSAMYLCASSPGGLTFGYTFGSGTRLTVV.